Listed here is a single TCR beta chain. Its target is unknown. The sample comes from a study of T cells in Graves' hyperthyroidism and ophthalmopathy. Study at large: Peripheral blood samples were taken at initial diagnosis, prior to any treatment.

Findings and caveats of the study: Ophthalmopathy, as predicted by the model, came a median about seven months after the prediction.

RNA transcripts yielded amplified TCR beta CDR3 regions. The TCR CDR3 was amplified in a first-round RT-PCR using the HTBI primer set. MiXCR, run by TCRdb on the multiplex PCR reads, gives a single entry per CDR3 protein. Among hundreds of thousands of distinct CDR3 sequences listed, about a sixth were seen once. Germline CDR1 MRHNA, CDR2 SNTAGT. The CDR3 runs 14 residues. Trimming removed 2 bases at V and 6 bases at J, with 8 bases between. The source is a woman aged 18-29 years with Graves' ophthalmopathy. This chain uses TRBV6-4 with TRBJ1-6; no reliable D call. The sample taken for sequencing was blood. In DNA form, the CDR3 reads TGTGCCAGCAGTGACCGGCCGGTTAATTCACCCCTCCACTTT. It codes for CASSDRPVNSPLHF.